The table lists the clone carrying this T cell receptor (beta chain) with a few counts. Its cognate antigen is unknown. In germline, CDR1 is KGHSH, CDR2 LQKENI. The CDR3 covers 13 residues. After removal of 8 bases from V and 3 bases from J, the junction contained 3 bases not matched to a gene. By 5'RACE template switching, TCR cDNA was produced, with a universal primer site and UMIs added in the process. TCRdb processed the 5' RACE reads anew with MiXCR; each CDR3 protein has one entry. The sample shows more than 300,000 distinct CDR3 sequences, around 4.5% of them seen only once. This entry belongs to a study of T cells after yellow fever vaccination. Study-wide results and caveats: Clonotype sharing between CD4 and CD8 compartments was small. Peaking faster, on day 5 versus 15, the secondary response was nonetheless weaker. The booster response re-showed most primary clones: roughly 97% CD4, 88% CD8.

The gene calls are TRBV18 and TRBJ1-1, with 10 bases fitting TRBD1. The sample in question was PBMCs, obtained 15 days after the yellow fever booster vaccination. The receptor was derived from a man between 18 and 35 years old who received the YFV17D yellow fever vaccine. In nucleotides, the CDR3 is TGTGCCAGCGCAGGGACAGGGGACACTGAAGCTTTCTTT. It is translated as CASAGTGDTEAFF.